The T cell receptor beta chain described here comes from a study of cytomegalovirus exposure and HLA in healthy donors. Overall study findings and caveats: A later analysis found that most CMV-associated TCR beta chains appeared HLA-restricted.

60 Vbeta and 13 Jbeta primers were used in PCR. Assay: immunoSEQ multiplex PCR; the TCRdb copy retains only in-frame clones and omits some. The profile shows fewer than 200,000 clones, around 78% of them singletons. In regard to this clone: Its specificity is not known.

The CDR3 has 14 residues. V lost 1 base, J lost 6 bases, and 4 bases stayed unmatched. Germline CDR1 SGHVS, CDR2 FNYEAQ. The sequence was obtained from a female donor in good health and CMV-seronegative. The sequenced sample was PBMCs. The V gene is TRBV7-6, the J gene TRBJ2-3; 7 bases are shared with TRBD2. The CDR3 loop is CASSLGGGGDTQYF. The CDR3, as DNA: TGTGCCAGCAGCTTAGGTGGGGGAGGGGATACGCAGTATTTT.